This record looks at one T cell receptor (beta chain) sequence and its context. Its antigen is undetermined. The data derive from a study of cytomegalovirus exposure and HLA in healthy donors. Study-wide points: High sensitivity and specificity were reportedly achieved when the classifier diagnosed cytomegalovirus status.

Both 60 Vbeta primers and 13 Jbeta primers went into the PCR. Method: immunoSEQ multiplex PCR; TCRdb's copy keeps in-frame clones and lacks some. The sample lists some 240,000 clones; around 90% were seen once. CDR3 size: 21 residues. V lost 0 bases and J 0 bases, leaving 25 bases between the germline ends. The germline V gene encodes CDR1 SGHDN and CDR2 FVKESK. Specimen: PBMCs. The chain couples TRBV14 to TRBJ2-3; a possible D gene is TRBD2 (6 bases). This TCR derives from a girl under 10 years old in good health and CMV-seronegative. The CDR3 region has the DNA TGTGCCAGCAGCCAAGACCCCGGGAGACGGTTCCCAATTACTAGCACAGATACGCAGTATTTT. Its translation: CASSQDPGRRFPITSTDTQYF.